These 26 T cell receptor beta chains were all obtained from the same sample, sequenced in a study of blood T cell repertoires in COVID-19. The repertoire was sequenced with immunoSEQ multiplex PCR; TCRdb's copy has only in-frame clones and lacks some. The sample lists about 90,000 clones; approximately 88% were seen once. The sample consisted of peripheral blood. Receptors originate from an elderly woman with active or convalescent COVID-19.

The chain joins TRBV7-3 to TRBJ1-3; D call uncertain. This CDR3 comprises 14 residues. Trimming removed 3 bases from V and 0 bases from J, with 6 bases in between. CDR1 is SGHTA and CDR2 is FQGTGA in the germline V gene. CDR3 protein: CASSLSNSGNTIYF. CDR3 nucleotide sequence: TGTGCCAGCAGCTTGAGTAACTCTGGAAACACCATATATTTT. Drawing the rest from reference TRBV7-3 and TRBJ1-3, the complete variable domain is GAGVSQTPSNKVTEKGKYVELRCDPISGHTALYWYRQSLGQGPEFLIYFQGTGAADDSGLPNDRFFAVRPEGSVSTLKIQRTERGDSAVYLCASSLSNSGNTIYFGEGSWLTVV.

The chain uses TRBV28 and TRBJ1-2, with 8 bases identical to TRBD1. Trimming removed 8 bases from V and 4 bases from J; junction bases left unmatched: 6. Germline CDR1 is MDHEN and CDR2 is SYDVKM. The CDR3 has 13 residues. CDR3 DNA: TGTGCCAGCGGACGCGGACAGGGCTATGGCTACACCTTC. The encoded protein is CASGRGQGYGYTF.

This sequence joins TRBV6-2 or TRBV6-3 and TRBJ1-1; the D gene is possibly TRBD1 (6 bases). V lost 7 bases and J 6 bases, leaving 21 bases between the germline ends. Germline V gene lookup returns CDR1 MNHEY and CDR2 SVGEGT. The CDR3 runs 15 residues. CDR3 DNA sequence: TGTGCCAGCACCTACTCCCTGACAGGCCCAGCTGAAGCTTTCTTT. Protein: CASTYSLTGPAEAFF.

The V gene is TRBV5-6, the J gene TRBJ1-1; D is undetermined. V was shortened by 4 bases and J by 1 base, with 8 bases between the two germline ends. The germline CDR1 and CDR2 sequences are SGHDT and YYEEEE. This CDR3 spans 13 amino acids. CDR3 residues: CASSRTWNTEAFF. Written as DNA, the CDR3 is TGTGCCAGCAGCCGCACATGGAACACTGAAGCTTTCTTT.

This clone was seen just once. The chain employs TRBV3-1 (or the pseudogene TRBV3-2) and TRBJ2-5; TRBD2 is a possible D gene (6 bases). V dropped 0 bases and J dropped 5 bases, with 13 bases sitting between them. This CDR3 is 15 amino acids long. Germline CDR1 LGHDT, CDR2 YNNKEL (reference sequence). In DNA, the CDR3 is TGTGCCAGCAGCCAAGATCCGACTAGACGGGAGACCCAGTACTTC. Translating it yields CASSQDPTRRETQYF.

This sequence joins TRBV7-2 and TRBJ1-2; 7 positions agree with TRBD1. The CDR3 length is 13 residues. The ends lost 5 bases at V and 6 bases at J; junction bases unmatched: 6. Germline values: CDR1 SGHTA, CDR2 FQGNSA. The DNA for the CDR3 is TGTGCCAGCAGCCTAACAGGGGTAGATGGCTACACCTTC. Translation gives CASSLTGVDGYTF.

This chain joins TRBV19 and TRBJ1-2, with D perhaps TRBD1 (5 bases). Germline CDR1 is LNHDA and CDR2 is SQIVND (reference sequence). CDR3 length: 15 amino acids. With 4 bases removed from V and 2 bases from J, the gap between germline ends came to 14 bases. The CDR3 loop reads CASSTRQPRNYGYTF. In DNA form, the CDR3 reads TGTGCCAGTAGTACCAGACAGCCACGAAACTATGGCTACACCTTC.

The CDR3 region is CASSFMGSGRSPYNEQFF. CDR3 sequence (DNA): TGTGCCAGCAGCTTTATGGGTAGCGGGAGATCCCCCTACAATGAGCAGTTCTTC. This chain connects TRBV5-6 to TRBJ2-1, with 9 bases aligning to TRBD2. Germline-derived CDR1 and CDR2 are SGHDT and YYEEEE. This CDR3 has 18 residues. The junction had 11 bases not matched to a gene; V was cut back by 2 bases and J by 2 bases.

The gene calls are TRBV4-3 and TRBJ2-1; 8 positions match TRBD2. This CDR3 contains 17 residues. Germline lookup yields CDR1 LGHNA and CDR2 YSLEER. V shed 1 base, J shed 0 bases, and the junction held 5 bases outside the gene matches. CDR3 in amino acids: CASSQAPGLGSYNEQFF. CDR3 sequence (DNA): TGCGCCAGCAGCCAAGCACCGGGACTAGGCTCCTACAATGAGCAGTTCTTC.

The sample holds one count of this clone. One junction end does not reproduce the germline sequence, and a read error may be involved. This chain connects TRBV19 to TRBJ1-5; D not resolved. Germline CDR1 and CDR2: LNHDA and SQIVND (reference sequence). This CDR3 has 14 residues. The CDR3: CASRIAHSNQPQHF. CDR3 nucleotide sequence: TGTGCCAGTAGGATAGCCCATAGCAATCAGCCCCAGCATTTT.

This rearrangement joins TRBV2 to TRBJ2-5; D possibly corresponds to TRBD1 (6 bases). The CDR3 spans 12 residues. Trimming shortened V by 8 bases and J by 4 bases, and 11 bases separated the two germline ends. Looked up from germline, CDR1 is SNHLY and CDR2 is FYNNEI. This CDR3 is CASAIGGETQYF. In DNA, the CDR3 is TGTGCCAGCGCTATAGGGGGAGAGACCCAGTACTTC.

The chain couples TRBV28 to TRBJ1-2; D not resolved. The V end was cut by 7 bases, the J end by 2 bases, with 8 bases between. Germline V gives CDR1 MDHEN, CDR2 SYDVKM. CDR3 length equals 12 residues. The CDR3, as DNA: TGTGCCAGCAAAGACTCAAACTATGGCTACACCTTC. Its protein is CASKDSNYGYTF.

The chain carries TRBV12-3 or TRBV12-4 and TRBJ1-2, with a possible D match to TRBD1 (5 bases). The CDR3 runs to 13 residues. V was shortened by 7 bases and J by 7 bases, with 16 bases between the two germline ends. CDR3 DNA sequence: TGTGCCAGCAACCCCGCGGGGGTTTCTGGCTACACCTTC. Amino acid sequence: CASNPAGVSGYTF.

The genes are TRBV6-5 and TRBJ2-2; TRBD1 might be the D (6 bases). Between the trimmed V and J ends, which lost 7 bases and 7 bases, there was a span of 16 bases. The CDR3 consists of 14 residues. Germline V lookup: CDR1 MNHEY, CDR2 SVGAGI. In DNA form, the CDR3 reads TGTGCCAGCATCTCGACAGGACGCGACGGGGAGCTGTTTTTT. Its translation is CASISTGRDGELFF.

This chain uses TRBV11-3 with TRBJ1-1; the D is unclear. The germline CDR1 and CDR2 sequences are SGHNT and YENEEA. The V end was cut by 0 bases, the J end by 0 bases, with 8 bases between. The CDR3 length is 15 residues. Written as DNA, the CDR3 is TGTGCCAGCAGCTTAGATCAGGTTCTGAACACTGAAGCTTTCTTT. Translation: CASSLDQVLNTEAFF.

The V call is TRBV4-1, the J call TRBJ2-2, with 7 bases lining up with TRBD2. Germline CDR1 reads MGHRA; CDR2 reads YSYEKL. The V segment lost 1 base and the J segment 6 bases; nucleotides outside the gene matches: 5. The CDR3 is 15 residues long. CDR3 bases: TGCGCCAGCAGCCAAGGGCTAGCGGCGGCCGGGGAGCTGTTTTTT. This codes for CASSQGLAAAGELFF.

The chain is built from TRBV7-9 and TRBJ2-7; TRBD1 is a possible D gene (6 bases). The V end lost 3 bases, the J end lost 2 bases, and 11 bases lay between the germline ends. The CDR3 consists of 14 residues. The germline CDR1 and CDR2 sequences are SEHNR and FQNEAQ (reference sequence). As DNA, the CDR3 is TGTGCCAGCAGCTTGAAAGGACAGCCCTACGAGCAGTACTTC. Its protein product is CASSLKGQPYEQYF. Based on the CDR3 plus reference TRBV7-9 and TRBJ2-7, the full variable domain is DTGVSQNPRHKITKRGQNVTFRCDPISEHNRLYWYRQTLGQGPEFLTYFQNEAQLEKSRLLSDRFSAERPKGSFSTLEIQRTEQGDSAMYLCASSLKGQPYEQYFGPGTRLTVT.

This chain connects TRBV15 to TRBJ2-3, with 8 bases that match TRBD2. The J segment lost 2 bases and the V segment lost 1 base, leaving 5 bases of the junction unmatched. CDR1 LNHNV and CDR2 YYDKDF come from the germline V gene (reference sequence). The CDR3 sequence is 16 residues long. CDR3 sequence reads: CATSRGFSGDTDTQYF. In DNA form, the CDR3 reads TGTGCCACCAGCAGAGGATTTAGCGGGGACACAGATACGCAGTATTTT.

The chain joins TRBV11-2 to TRBJ2-7; perhaps TRBD1 as D (5 bases). This CDR3 spans 14 amino acids. Germline lookup yields CDR1 SGHAT and CDR2 FQNNGV. The V gene lost 2 bases and the J gene lost 2 bases, with 10 bases spanning the gap. This CDR3 is CASSLRQPTYEQYF. In DNA form, the CDR3 reads TGTGCCAGCAGCTTAAGACAGCCGACCTACGAGCAGTACTTC.

The table lists this clone with a count of one. V usage is TRBV29-1 and J usage is TRBJ2-5; TRBD1 agrees at 7 bases. This CDR3 contains 14 residues. Looked up from germline, CDR1 is SQVTM and CDR2 is ANQGSEA. With 6 bases clipped from V and 5 bases from J, the junction kept 12 bases outside the gene matches. The CDR3 protein is CSVDPTGLSETQYF. Written as DNA, the CDR3 is TGCAGCGTCGACCCGACAGGGTTATCTGAGACCCAGTACTTC.

V gene TRBV18 combines with J gene TRBJ1-2; TRBD1 might be the D (6 bases). CDR3 length equals 13 residues. Germline V lookup: CDR1 KGHSH, CDR2 LQKENI. With 6 bases removed from V and 9 bases from J, the gap between germline ends came to 17 bases. CDR3 sequence: CASSQGTLSRYTF. The CDR3 DNA reads as TGTGCCAGCTCCCAGGGGACGTTATCTCGCTACACCTTC. The variable domain in full, completed from reference TRBV18 and TRBJ1-2, reads NAGVMQNPRHLVRRRGQEARLRCSPMKGHSHVYWYRQLPEEGLKFMVYLQKENIIDESGMPKERFSAEFPKEGPSILRIQQVVRGDSAAYFCASSQGTLSRYTFGSGTRLTVV.

This clone was seen a handful of times. The chain carries TRBV28 and TRBJ2-1, with 8 bases aligning to TRBD2. This CDR3 has 16 amino acids. V lost 3 bases and J lost 0; bases outside the gene matches: 4. The V gene's germline CDR1 is MDHEN and CDR2 SYDVKM. CDR3: CASSFSGTSSYNEQFF. CDR3 in DNA: TGTGCCAGCAGTTTTAGCGGGACGAGCTCCTACAATGAGCAGTTCTTC.

This rearrangement joins TRBV3-1 (or the pseudogene TRBV3-2) to TRBJ1-2; TRBD1 agrees at 9 bases. This CDR3 is built from 15 residues. V shed 4 bases and J 4 bases; nucleotides not matched to a gene: 7. Germline CDR1 and CDR2: LGHDT and YNNKEL (reference sequence). CDR3 sequence reads: CASSPGTGSSYGYTF. The CDR3, as DNA: TGTGCCAGCAGCCCCGGGACAGGGAGTTCCTATGGCTACACCTTC.

This clone occurred once. The rearrangement joins TRBV29-1 to TRBJ1-4; TRBD1 agrees at 9 bases. There are 15 residues in the CDR3. Germline V gene lookup returns CDR1 SQVTM and CDR2 ANQGSEA. V lost 1 base to trimming and J lost 7 bases; unmatched junction nucleotides: 7. The CDR3 DNA reads TGCAGCGTTGAAGGAGGGACAGGGAGCGGTGAAAAACTGTTTTTT. Its protein product is CSVEGGTGSGEKLFF.

The chain has TRBV6-1 and TRBJ1-2; D not resolved. The CDR3 spans 15 residues. V lost 3 bases to trimming and J lost 1 base, with 12 bases between them. From germline, CDR1 is MNHNS and CDR2 SASEGT. The CDR3 here is CASSEASPGNYGYTF. The DNA of the CDR3 is TGTGCCAGCAGTGAGGCCAGCCCGGGTAACTATGGCTACACCTTC.

This clone appeared once. The chain recombines TRBV7-2 with TRBJ1-1; maybe TRBD1 (5 bases). V was cut by 1 base and J by 5 bases, with 11 bases left in between. This CDR3 contains 14 residues. Germline values: CDR1 SGHTA, CDR2 FQGNSA. The DNA of the CDR3 is TGTGCCAGCAGCTTAGAAGCAGGGAGGACTGAAGCTTTCTTT. It is translated as CASSLEAGRTEAFF.